This record looks at one TCR beta chain sequence and its context. Its antigen is not known. The junction departs from germline at one end; a sequencing error may be responsible. The data belong to a study of cytomegalovirus exposure and HLA in healthy donors. The PCR made use of 60 Vbeta and 13 Jbeta primers. Assay used: immunoSEQ multiplex PCR; TCRdb lists only in-frame clones, some missing. The sample has 75,000 to 95,000 clones, roughly 78% seen once. Findings of the study overall: As was reported, the classifier diagnosed cytomegalovirus status with high specificity and sensitivity. From TCR beta sequences, most subjects' HLA-A and HLA-B alleles were reportedly predicted accurately. Cytomegalovirus-associated TCR beta chains were listed, numbering 150 to 200. Later genetic work tied a missense DCLRE1C variant to beta-chain V and J trimming.

The sequence derives from a male donor in good health and CMV-seropositive. The sequencing input was PBMCs.

The CDR3 reads CAWSLASGPGDTRYF. In nucleotides, the CDR3 is TGTGCCTGGAGTCTGGCTAGCGGACCAGGGGATACGCGGTATTTT. The chain joins TRBV30 to TRBJ2-3, with D tentatively TRBD2 (7 bases). The CDR3 totals 15 residues. The germline V gene has CDR1 GTSNPN and CDR2 SVGIG (reference sequence).